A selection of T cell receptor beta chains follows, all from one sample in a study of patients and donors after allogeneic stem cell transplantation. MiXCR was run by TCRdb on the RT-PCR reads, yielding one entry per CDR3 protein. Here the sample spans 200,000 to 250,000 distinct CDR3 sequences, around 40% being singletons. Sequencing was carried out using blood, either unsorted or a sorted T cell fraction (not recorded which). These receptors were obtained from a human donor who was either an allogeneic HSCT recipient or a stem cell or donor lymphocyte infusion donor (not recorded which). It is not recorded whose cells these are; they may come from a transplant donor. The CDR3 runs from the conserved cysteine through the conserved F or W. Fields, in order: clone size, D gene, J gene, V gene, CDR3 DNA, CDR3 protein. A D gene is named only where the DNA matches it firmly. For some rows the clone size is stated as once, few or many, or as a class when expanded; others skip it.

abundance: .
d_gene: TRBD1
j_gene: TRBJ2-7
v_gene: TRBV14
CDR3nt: TGTGCCAGCAGCCACGGGACAGGGTTAGTCGAGCAGTACTTC
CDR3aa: CASSHGTGLVEQYF

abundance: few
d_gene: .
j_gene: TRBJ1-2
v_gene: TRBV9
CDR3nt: TGTGCCAGCAGCGTCTCGACGGATGGCTACACCTTC
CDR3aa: CASSVSTDGYTF

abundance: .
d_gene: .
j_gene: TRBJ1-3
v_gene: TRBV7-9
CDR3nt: TGTGCCAGCAGCTTAGTGGGAACATACTCTGGAAACACCATATATTTT
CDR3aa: CASSLVGTYSGNTIYF

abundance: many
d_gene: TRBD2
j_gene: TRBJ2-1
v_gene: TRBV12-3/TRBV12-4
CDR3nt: TGTGCCAGCAGTTTTAAGCGGGGGGGGAAAGAGCAGTTCTTC
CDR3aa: CASSFKRGGKEQFF

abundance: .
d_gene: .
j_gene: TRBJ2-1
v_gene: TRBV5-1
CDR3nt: TGCGCCAGCAGCTTAGAGATGTCGGTCTACAATGAGCAGTTCTTC
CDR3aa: CASSLEMSVYNEQFF

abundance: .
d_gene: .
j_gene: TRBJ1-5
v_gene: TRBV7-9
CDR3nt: TGTGCCAGCAGCAATAGGGGTGGTCAGCCCCAGCATTTT
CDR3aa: CASSNRGGQPQHF

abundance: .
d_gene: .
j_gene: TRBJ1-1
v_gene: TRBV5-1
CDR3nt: TGCGCCAGCAGCTACCGGGCCTCCTTAAACACTGAAGCTTTCTTT
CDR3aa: CASSYRASLNTEAFF

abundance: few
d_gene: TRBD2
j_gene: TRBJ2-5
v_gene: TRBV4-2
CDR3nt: TGTGCCAGCAGCCAAACCAGCGGGGGCGAGACCCAGTACTTC
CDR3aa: CASSQTSGGETQYF

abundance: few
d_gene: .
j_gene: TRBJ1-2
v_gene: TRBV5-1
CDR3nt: TGCGCCAGCAGCTGGGGGGACTATGGCTACACCTTC
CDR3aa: CASSWGDYGYTF

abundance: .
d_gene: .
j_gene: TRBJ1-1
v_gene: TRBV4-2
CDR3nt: TGTGCCAGCAGCCAAGAAGTCAACGGGGCAGCCAACACTGAAGCTTTCTTT
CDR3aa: CASSQEVNGAANTEAFF

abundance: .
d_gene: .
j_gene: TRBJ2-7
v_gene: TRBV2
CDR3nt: TGTGCCAACTCCGCCTATGGCTCCTACGAGCAGTACTTC
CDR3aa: CANSAYGSYEQYF

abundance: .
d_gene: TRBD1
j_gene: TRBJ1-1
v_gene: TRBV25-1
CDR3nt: TGTGCCAGCAGTGTGGGACAGGGCGGAGAAGCTTTCTTT
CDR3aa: CASSVGQGGEAFF

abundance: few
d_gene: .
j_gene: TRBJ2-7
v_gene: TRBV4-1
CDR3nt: TGCGCCAGCAGCCAAACTCGGGACTACGAGCAGTACTTC
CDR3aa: CASSQTRDYEQYF

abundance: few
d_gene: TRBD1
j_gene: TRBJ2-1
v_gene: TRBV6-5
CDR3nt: TGTGCCAGCAGCCCGGACAGGGCGGTATACAATGAGCAGTTCTTC
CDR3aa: CASSPDRAVYNEQFF

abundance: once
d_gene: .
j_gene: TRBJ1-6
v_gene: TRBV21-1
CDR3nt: TGTGCCAGCAGCAAAGGGGGACGGCATAATTCACCCCTCCACTTT
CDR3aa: CASSKGGRHNSPLHF

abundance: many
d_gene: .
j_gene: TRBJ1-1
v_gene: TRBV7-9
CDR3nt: TGTGCCAGCAGCTTATCTGGGCCTGAAGCTTTCTTT
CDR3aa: CASSLSGPEAFF

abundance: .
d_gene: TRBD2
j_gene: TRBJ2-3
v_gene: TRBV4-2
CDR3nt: TGTGCCAGCCGACTAGCGGGGGGCCAAAGCACAGATACGCAGTATTTT
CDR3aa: CASRLAGGQSTDTQYF

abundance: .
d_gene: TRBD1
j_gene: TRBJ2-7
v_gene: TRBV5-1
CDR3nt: TGCGCCAGCAGCTTGGCGACAGGGTCCTCCTACGAGCAGTACTTC
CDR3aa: CASSLATGSSYEQYF

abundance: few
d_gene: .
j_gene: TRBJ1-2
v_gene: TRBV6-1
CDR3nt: TGTGCCAGCCCGACAGGCGATTATGGCTACACCTTC
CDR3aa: CASPTGDYGYTF

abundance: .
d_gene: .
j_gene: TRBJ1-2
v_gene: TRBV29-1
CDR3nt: TGCAGCGTCCTCGGTAGTCGCGCCCACTATGGCTACACCTTC
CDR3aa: CSVLGSRAHYGYTF

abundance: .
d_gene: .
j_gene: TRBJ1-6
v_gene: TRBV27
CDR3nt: TGTGCCAGCAGCATTTATGCCCGACGTCTAGGCTCCTATAATTCACCCCTCCACTTT
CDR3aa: CASSIYARRLGSYNSPLHF

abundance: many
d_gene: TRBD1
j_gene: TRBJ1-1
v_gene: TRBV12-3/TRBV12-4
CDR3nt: TGTGCCAGCAGTTTACAGACAGGGAGACGGACTGAAGCTTTCTTT
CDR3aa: CASSLQTGRRTEAFF

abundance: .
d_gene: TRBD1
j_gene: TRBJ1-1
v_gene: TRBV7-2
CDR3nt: TGTGCCAGCAGCATACAGGGGGAGGGCTACACTGAAGCTTTCTTT
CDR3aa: CASSIQGEGYTEAFF

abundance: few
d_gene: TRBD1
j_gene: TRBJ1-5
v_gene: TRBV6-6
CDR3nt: TGTGCCAGCAGTTACCGCGACAGGGTTCAGCCCCAGCATTTT
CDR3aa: CASSYRDRVQPQHF

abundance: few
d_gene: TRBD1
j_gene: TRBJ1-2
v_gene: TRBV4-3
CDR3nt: TGCGCCAGCAGCCAAGATCCGCAGGGGGCCTCTGGCTACACCTTC
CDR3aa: CASSQDPQGASGYTF

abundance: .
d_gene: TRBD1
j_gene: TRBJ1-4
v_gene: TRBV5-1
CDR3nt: TGCGCCAGCAGCCCCGGGACAGGGCGGGAAAAACTGTTTTTT
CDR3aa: CASSPGTGREKLFF

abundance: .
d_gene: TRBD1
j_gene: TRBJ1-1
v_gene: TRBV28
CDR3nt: TGTGCCAGCAGTCTTCCGGGACAGGGTAGGGCTGAAGCTTTCTTT
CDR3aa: CASSLPGQGRAEAFF

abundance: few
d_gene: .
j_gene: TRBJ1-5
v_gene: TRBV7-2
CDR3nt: TGTGCCAGCAGCTTATGGGACGGCAATCAGCCCCAGCATTTT
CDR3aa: CASSLWDGNQPQHF

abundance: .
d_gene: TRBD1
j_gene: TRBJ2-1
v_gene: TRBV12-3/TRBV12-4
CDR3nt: TGTGCCAGCAGTTTGGACAGGGCGGATGAGCAGTTCTTC
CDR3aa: CASSLDRADEQFF

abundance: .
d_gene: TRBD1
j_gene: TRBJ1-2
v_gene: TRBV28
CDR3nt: TGTGCCAGCAGCCGCCCCGCAGGGGGCGACTATGGCTACACCTTC
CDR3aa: CASSRPAGGDYGYTF

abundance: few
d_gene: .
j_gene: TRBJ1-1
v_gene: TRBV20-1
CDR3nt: TGCAGTGCTAGTAGTCCCACAGAAAACACTGAAGCTTTCTTT
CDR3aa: CSASSPTENTEAFF

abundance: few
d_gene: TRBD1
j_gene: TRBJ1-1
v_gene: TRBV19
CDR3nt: TGTGCCAGTTCGAGTCAGGGGGTTACTGAAGCTTTCTTT
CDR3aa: CASSSQGVTEAFF

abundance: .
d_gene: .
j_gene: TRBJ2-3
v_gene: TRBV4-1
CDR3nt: TGCGCCAGCAGCCCGGGACCGGGGAGAGATACGCAGTATTTT
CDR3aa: CASSPGPGRDTQYF

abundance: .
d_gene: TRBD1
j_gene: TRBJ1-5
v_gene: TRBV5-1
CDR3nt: TGCGCCAGCAGCCCAGGGGACAGTTCGAATCAGCCCCAGCATTTT
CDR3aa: CASSPGDSSNQPQHF

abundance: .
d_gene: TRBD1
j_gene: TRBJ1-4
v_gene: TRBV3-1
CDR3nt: TGTGCCAGCAGCCATCGCCGGGACAGCCTTGCAACTAATGAAAAACTGTTTTTT
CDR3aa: CASSHRRDSLATNEKLFF

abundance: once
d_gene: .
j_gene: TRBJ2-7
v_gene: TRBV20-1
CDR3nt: TGCAGTGCCACATCAGGTTACGAGCAGTACTTC
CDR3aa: CSATSGYEQYF

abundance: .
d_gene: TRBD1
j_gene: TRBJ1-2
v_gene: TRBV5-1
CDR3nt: TGCGCCAGCAGCTTGGCCGGGACAGGGAGCTATGGCTACACCTTC
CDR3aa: CASSLAGTGSYGYTF

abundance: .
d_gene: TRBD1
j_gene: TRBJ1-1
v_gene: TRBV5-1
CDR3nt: TGCGCCAGCAGCTGGGGACAGGCGACTGAAGCTTTCTTT
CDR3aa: CASSWGQATEAFF

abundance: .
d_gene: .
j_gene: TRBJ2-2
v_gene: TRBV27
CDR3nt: TGTGCCAGCGGTAACAGGGTTTCAAACACCGGGGAGCTGTTTTTT
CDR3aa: CASGNRVSNTGELFF